This TCR beta chain stems from a study of cytomegalovirus exposure and HLA in healthy donors. Across the study: Among around 400 genotyped donors, around 80% fell in the Caucasian-associated ancestry cluster. Findings of the study overall: Among immune exposure information, only CMV serostatus was available.

PCR involved 60 Vbeta and 13 Jbeta primers. In the source study's methods: A later analysis counted 70 million to 85 million unique TCR beta chains, some 11 million shared. The table came from immunoSEQ multiplex PCR; TCRdb's copy has only in-frame clones and leaves some out. From that table come the V and J calls and clone size; the DNA was used to work out D and trimming. The data show around 100,000 clones, around 82% seen once. A word on this clone: Its antigen is still unknown.

Unrecorded immune exposures were likely, despite nominal health at sampling. The CDR3 is 15 residues long. Trimming stripped 1 base from V and 1 base from J, with 7 bases between. The germline gives CDR1 MGHRA, CDR2 YSYEKL. The sample comprised PBMCs. This TCR came from a woman between 18 and 29 years old in good health and CMV-seropositive. This chain connects TRBV4-1 to TRBJ2-2, with D possibly being TRBD2 (5 bases). The CDR3 coding sequence is TGCGCCAGCAGCCAAGGGAGGCTGAACACCGGGGAGCTGTTTTTT. Protein: CASSQGRLNTGELFF.